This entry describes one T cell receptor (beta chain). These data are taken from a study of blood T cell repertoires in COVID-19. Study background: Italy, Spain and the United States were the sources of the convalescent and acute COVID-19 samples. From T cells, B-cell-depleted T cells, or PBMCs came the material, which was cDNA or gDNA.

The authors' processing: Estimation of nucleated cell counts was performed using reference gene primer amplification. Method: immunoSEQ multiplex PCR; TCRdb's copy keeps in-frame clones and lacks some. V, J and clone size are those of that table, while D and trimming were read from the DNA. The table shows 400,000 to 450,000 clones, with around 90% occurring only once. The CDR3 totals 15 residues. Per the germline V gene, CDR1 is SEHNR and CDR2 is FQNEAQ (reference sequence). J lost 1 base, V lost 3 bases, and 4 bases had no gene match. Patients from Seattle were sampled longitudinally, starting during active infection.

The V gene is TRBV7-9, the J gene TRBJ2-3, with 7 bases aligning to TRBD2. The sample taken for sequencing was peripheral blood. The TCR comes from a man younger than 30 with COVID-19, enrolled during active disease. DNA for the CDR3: TGTGCCAGCAGCTTCGGGGGAGGGGGCACAGATACGCAGTATTTT. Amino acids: CASSFGGGGTDTQYF. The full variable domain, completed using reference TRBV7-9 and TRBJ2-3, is DTGVSQNPRHKITKRGQNVTFRCDPISEHNRLYWYRQTLGQGPEFLTYFQNEAQLEKSRLLSDRFSAERPKGSFSTLEIQRTEQGDSAMYLCASSFGGGGTDTQYFGPGTRLTVL.